Given below is one T cell receptor (beta chain) in context. Its target is not known. This record belongs to a study of T cell responses to AZD1222 COVID-19 vaccine. Whole-study findings and limits: Close to half of spike-specific TCRs reportedly recognize unmutated variant regions. Dominant at 160-218 and 743-854, vaccine-associated CD4 TCRs also spanned spike. Donors in the cohort were predominantly white British and more often female, and clonal diversity was possibly underestimated. All repertoire sampling was performed exclusively after the peak T cell response.

Assay: immunoSEQ multiplex PCR; the TCRdb copy retains only in-frame clones and omits some. The data show around 100,000 clones, with about 90% seen just once and under 2.5% held by the top ten. This CDR3 has 15 amino acids. Trimming removed 3 bases at V and 3 bases at J, with 17 bases between. Germline loops: CDR1 DFQATT, CDR2 SNEGSKA (reference sequence). The V gene is TRBV20-1, the J gene TRBJ1-2, with D unclear. This specimen was peripheral blood, taken 28 days after the second AZD1222 dose. This receptor was taken from an adult who received the AZD1222 COVID-19 vaccine. CDR3 DNA sequence: TGCAGTGCTAGTTCAGTGGACCCTACCTACTATGGCTACACCTTC. It is translated as CSASSVDPTYYGYTF.